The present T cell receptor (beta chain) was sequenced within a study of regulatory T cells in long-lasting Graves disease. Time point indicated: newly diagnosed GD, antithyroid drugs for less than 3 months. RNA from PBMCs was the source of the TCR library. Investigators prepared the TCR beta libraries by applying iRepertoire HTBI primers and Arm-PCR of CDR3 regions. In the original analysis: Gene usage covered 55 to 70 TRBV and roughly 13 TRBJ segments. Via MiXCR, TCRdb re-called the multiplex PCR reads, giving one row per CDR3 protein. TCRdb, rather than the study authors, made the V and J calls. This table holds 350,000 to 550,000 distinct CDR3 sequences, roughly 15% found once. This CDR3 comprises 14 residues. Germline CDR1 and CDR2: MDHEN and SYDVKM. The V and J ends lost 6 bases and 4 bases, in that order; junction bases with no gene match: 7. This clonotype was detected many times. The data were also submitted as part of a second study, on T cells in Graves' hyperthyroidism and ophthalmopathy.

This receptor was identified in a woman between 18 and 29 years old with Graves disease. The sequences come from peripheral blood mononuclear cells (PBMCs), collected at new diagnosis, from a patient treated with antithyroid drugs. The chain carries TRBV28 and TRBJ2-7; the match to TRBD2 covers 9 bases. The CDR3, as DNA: TGTGCCAGCAGCCCCGAGGCGGGAGGGTACGAGCAGTACTTC. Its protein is CASSPEAGGYEQYF. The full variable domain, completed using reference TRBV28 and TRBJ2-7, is DVKVTQSSRYLVKRTGEKVFLECVQDMDHENMFWYRQDPGLGLRLIYFSYDVKMKEKGDIPEGYSVSREKKERFSLILESASTNQTSMYLCASSPEAGGYEQYFGPGTRLTVT.